This TCR beta chain was captured in a study of T cells in Graves' hyperthyroidism and ophthalmopathy. TCR beta CDR3 regions were amplified from RNA transcripts. HTBI primers were the set used in a first-round RT-PCR of the TCR CDR3. In TCRdb, the multiplex PCR reads were re-called with MiXCR into one record per CDR3 protein. The data contain hundreds of thousands of distinct CDR3 sequences, more than 15% of them singletons. This clonotype was seen just once. This CDR3 region has 13 residues. Germline V gene data show CDR1 as WSHSY and CDR2 as SAAADI. V lost 4 bases and J lost 6; bases outside the gene matches: 6.

This sequence was found in a woman in her thirties or forties with Graves' ophthalmopathy. V usage is TRBV10-2 and J usage is TRBJ2-7, with 7 bases that match TRBD1. Sequencing was carried out using blood. CDR3 bases: TGCGCCAGCAGTGGCGACAGGGAATCCGAGCAGTACTTC. Encoded protein: CASSGDRESEQYF.